These 21 T cell receptor beta chains originate from one sample sequenced in a study of vaccination effects on CD4 cells after COVID-19. Before any sequencing was done, the ViraFEST assay used viral peptide pools to expand antigen-specific CD4+ T cells. When around 10 days of culture had elapsed, CD4+ T cells were isolated. All vaccine recipients tested negative for nucleocapsid antibodies and had never contracted SARS-CoV-2 infection. These receptors have no known antigen. Profiled with immunoSEQ multiplex PCR; TCRdb holds only in-frame clones, not every one. The sample shows some 60,000 clones, more than 70% of them seen only once. The sample was CD4+ T cells from PBMCs cultured with HCoV-NL63 spike peptides, taken before COVID-19 vaccination. The receptor source for this set is a human donor who received a COVID-19 vaccine.

The CDR3 DNA reads TGTGCCAGCAGTAGACAGGGAACAGGAAACACCATATATTTT. Its translation: CASSRQGTGNTIYF. The rearrangement links TRBV6-5 to TRBJ1-3, with 7 bases aligning to TRBD1. After removal of 5 bases from V and 4 bases from J, the junction contained 5 bases not matched to a gene. Germline lookup yields CDR1 MNHEY and CDR2 SVGAGI. This CDR3 comprises 14 residues.

This chain joins TRBV28 and TRBJ2-1; 8 positions agree with TRBD1. J lost 9 bases, V lost 6 bases, and 4 bases had no gene match. This CDR3 region has 12 residues. Per the germline V gene, CDR1 is MDHEN and CDR2 is SYDVKM. The DNA of the CDR3 is TGTGCCAGCAGCCGGACAGGGCCTGAGCAGTTCTTC. Translating gives CASSRTGPEQFF.

J is TRBJ2-5 and V is TRBV5-1; 11 bases agree with TRBD2. Germline V gene lookup returns CDR1 SGHRS and CDR2 YFSETQ. The ends lost 4 bases at V and 5 bases at J; junction bases unmatched: 7. The CDR3 has 15 residues. Written as DNA, the CDR3 is TGCGCCAGCAGCCCCGGCCTAGCGGGGGGTGAGACCCAGTACTTC. Its translation: CASSPGLAGGETQYF.

This chain links TRBV29-1 with TRBJ2-5; D call uncertain. CDR1 is SQVTM, CDR2 ANQGSEA, per germline. CDR3 length: 11 residues. The V gene lost 7 bases and the J gene lost 4 bases, with 10 bases spanning the gap. The CDR3 DNA reads TGCAGCGCCCAGTGGTTAGAGACCCAGTACTTC. This codes for CSAQWLETQYF.

The V gene is TRBV18, the J gene TRBJ2-7, with 7 bases identical to TRBD1. There are 15 residues in the CDR3. Losses at the gene ends were 1 base for V and 6 bases for J; bases not matched to a gene: 9. CDR1 KGHSH and CDR2 LQKENI come from the germline V gene. The CDR3 DNA is TGTGCCAGCTCACCACGGACAGGTACGTTTGCCGAGCAGTACGTC. It encodes CASSPRTGTFAEQYV.

The rearrangement joins TRBV18 to TRBJ1-1, with TRBD1 identical over 7 bases. J lost 4 bases, V lost 0 bases, and 11 bases had no gene match. Per the germline V gene, CDR1 is KGHSH and CDR2 is LQKENI. The CDR3 is 17 residues long. The CDR3 coding sequence is TGTGCCAGCTCACCACCGTTAGGAAGGGGGCGACTCACTGAAGCTTTCTTT. Amino acid sequence: CASSPPLGRGRLTEAFF.

The V gene is TRBV9, the J gene TRBJ1-1; tentative D call: TRBD1 (5 bases). Germline assignment: CDR1 SGDLS and CDR2 YYNGEE. V lost 0 bases, J lost 7 bases, and 13 bases lay in between. CDR3 size: 14 residues. CDR3 residues: CASSVAGQGSEAFF. The DNA for the CDR3 is TGTGCCAGCAGCGTAGCTGGGCAGGGCAGTGAAGCTTTCTTT.

This clone appeared once. V is TRBV5-1 and J is TRBJ2-1; unclear D gene. The germline V gene encodes CDR1 SGHRS and CDR2 YFSETQ. The CDR3 covers 14 residues. V dropped 4 bases and J dropped 7 bases, with 15 bases sitting between them. Here the CDR3 DNA reads TGCGCCAGCAGCAGAATATTGGACGGGAATGAGCAGTTCTTC. Translation gives CASSRILDGNEQFF.

The V and J genes are TRBV29-1 and TRBJ2-5; no clear D. V lost 6 bases, J lost 11 bases, and 22 bases lay in between. CDR3 size: 13 residues. Germline V gives CDR1 SQVTM, CDR2 ANQGSEA. CDR3 sequence reads: CSVPDPYDGQQYF. The CDR3 DNA follows: TGCAGCGTCCCAGATCCCTACGACGGCCAACAGTACTTC.

CDR3 protein: CSGVQGGSGNTIYF. CDR3 sequence (DNA): TGCAGCGGGGTTCAGGGGGGCTCTGGAAACACCATATATTTT. The V and J genes are TRBV29-1 and TRBJ1-3; 7 bases line up with TRBD1. CDR3 length equals 14 residues. Looked up from germline, CDR1 is SQVTM and CDR2 is ANQGSEA. With 7 bases clipped from V and 0 bases from J, the junction kept 6 bases outside the gene matches.

The V gene is TRBV6-6, the J gene TRBJ2-6; D unresolved. The CDR3 spans 15 residues. Germline CDR1 MNHNY, CDR2 SVGAGI (reference sequence). The germline V and J ends were trimmed by 7 bases and 0 bases, with 10 bases remaining between them. DNA of the CDR3: TGTGCCAGCACCTTACCGAGCTCTGGGGCCAACGTCCTGACTTTC. It is translated as CASTLPSSGANVLTF.

The rearrangement joins TRBV7-2 to TRBJ1-1; D is possibly TRBD1 (5 bases). Trimming cost V 3 bases and J 3 bases, with 11 bases left between them. This CDR3 comprises 14 residues. Germline V gene sequence: CDR1 SGHTA, CDR2 FQGNSA. CDR3 coding DNA: TGTGCCAGCAGCTTTTCTCGGGGGGACACTGAAGCTTTCTTT. Translated: CASSFSRGDTEAFF.

This clone was seen once. The V gene is TRBV11-3, the J gene TRBJ2-1; the D is unclear. The CDR3 runs to 15 residues. Germline V gene sequence: CDR1 SGHNT, CDR2 YENEEA. V was trimmed by 5 bases and J by 3 bases, leaving 14 bases between them. The CDR3 bases are TGTGCCAGCAGCCCCTTCCGGACGGGCTACAATGAGCAGTTCTTC. Translation gives CASSPFRTGYNEQFF. Together with reference TRBV11-3 and TRBJ2-1, the CDR3 gives the full variable domain: EAGVVQSPRYKIIEKKQPVAFWCNPISGHNTLYWYLQNLGQGPELLIRYENEEAVDDSQLPKDRFSAERLKGVDSTLKIQPAELGDSAVYLCASSPFRTGYNEQFFGPGTRLTVL.

The chain carries TRBV5-1 and TRBJ2-7, with D maybe TRBD2 (6 bases). The CDR3 covers 13 residues. V lost 0 bases, J lost 6 bases, and 10 bases lay in between. Germline CDR1 reads SGHRS; CDR2 reads YFSETQ. Here the CDR3 reads CASSLGTGSEQYV. The DNA for the CDR3 is TGCGCCAGCAGCTTGGGAACCGGGAGCGAGCAGTACGTC.

The chain is built from TRBV30 and TRBJ2-7; 7 bases match TRBD2. The germline V gene encodes CDR1 GTSNPN and CDR2 SVGIG (reference sequence). The CDR3 contains 14 residues. V shed 0 bases and J 6 bases; nucleotides not matched to a gene: 8. CDR3 DNA sequence: TGTGCCTGGAGTGTACGAGAGTGGGGGGGCGAGCAGTACGTC. Translated, it gives CAWSVREWGGEQYV.

V and J are TRBV7-8 and TRBJ2-1; TRBD1 matches at 7 bases. The germline V gene encodes CDR1 SGHVS and CDR2 FQNEAQ. The CDR3 loop spans 18 amino acids. V trimming: 5 bases; J trimming: 8 bases; junction bases outside the gene matches: 21. The CDR3: CASSARRNPGTVVHEQFF. In DNA, the CDR3 is TGTGCCAGCAGCGCCCGTCGTAACCCTGGGACAGTCGTACATGAGCAGTTCTTC.

This chain links TRBV6-6 with TRBJ2-1, with TRBD1 as a possible D gene (5 bases). The germline V gene encodes CDR1 MNHNY and CDR2 SVGAGI (reference sequence). The CDR3 extends over 13 amino acids. The V and J ends lost 2 bases and 7 bases respectively, with 9 bases between them. The CDR3 region is CASSYVSGNEQFF. DNA of the CDR3: TGTGCCAGCAGTTACGTCTCAGGGAATGAGCAGTTCTTC.

This clone appeared once. V usage is TRBV6-5 and J usage is TRBJ2-3, with D possibly being TRBD1 or TRBD2 (5 bases each). V dropped 5 bases and J dropped 0 bases, with 12 bases sitting between them. Germline V gene lookup returns CDR1 MNHEY and CDR2 SVGAGI. There are 15 residues in the CDR3. Here the CDR3 reads CASSPGTVSTDTQYF. CDR3 DNA sequence: TGTGCCAGCAGTCCCGGGACGGTAAGCACAGATACGCAGTATTTT.

The table lists this clone with a count of one. This sequence joins TRBV5-1 and TRBJ1-5; no reliable D call. The germline V gene has CDR1 SGHRS and CDR2 YFSETQ. V dropped 0 bases and J dropped 0 bases, with 10 bases sitting between them. The CDR3 covers 16 residues. CDR3 bases: TGCGCCAGCAGCTTGGGGCCAGCCGATAGCAATCAGCCCCAGCATTTT. This translates into CASSLGPADSNQPQHF.

This clone has only one observation. Here the CDR3 DNA reads TGTGCCTGGAGTATCCAAACGGTTGGGGACTATGGCTACACCTTC. This sequence encodes CAWSIQTVGDYGYTF. The chain combines TRBV30 with TRBJ1-2; D uncertain. Germline lookup yields CDR1 GTSNPN and CDR2 SVGIG (reference sequence). V lost 2 bases, J lost 3 bases, and 16 bases lay in between. The CDR3 is made up of 15 amino acids.

Only a few counts were recorded for this clone. V gene TRBV5-1 combines with J gene TRBJ2-2; the D gene is possibly TRBD1 (5 bases). The V gene's germline CDR1 is SGHRS and CDR2 YFSETQ. The CDR3 consists of 14 residues. Trimming cost V 0 bases and J 4 bases, with 7 bases left between them. The CDR3 bases are TGCGCCAGCAGCTTGGGACAGCCCACCGGGGAGCTGTTTTTT. This translates into CASSLGQPTGELFF.